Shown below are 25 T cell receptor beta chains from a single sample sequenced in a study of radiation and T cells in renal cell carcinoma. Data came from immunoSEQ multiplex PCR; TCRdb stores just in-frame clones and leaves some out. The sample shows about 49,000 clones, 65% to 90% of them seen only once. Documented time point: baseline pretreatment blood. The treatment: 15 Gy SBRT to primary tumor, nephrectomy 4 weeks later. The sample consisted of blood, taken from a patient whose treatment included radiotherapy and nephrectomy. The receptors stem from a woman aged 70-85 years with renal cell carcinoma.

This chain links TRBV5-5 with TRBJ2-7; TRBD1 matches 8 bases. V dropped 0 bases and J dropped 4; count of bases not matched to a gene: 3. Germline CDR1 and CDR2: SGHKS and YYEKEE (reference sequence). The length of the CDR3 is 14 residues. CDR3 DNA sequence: TGTGCCAGCAGCTTGGACAGGGGGATGTACGAGCAGTACTTC. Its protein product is CASSLDRGMYEQYF.

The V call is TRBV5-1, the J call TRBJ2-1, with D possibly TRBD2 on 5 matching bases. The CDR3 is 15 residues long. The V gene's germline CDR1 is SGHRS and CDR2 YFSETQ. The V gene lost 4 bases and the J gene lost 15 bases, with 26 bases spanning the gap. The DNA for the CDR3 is TGCGCCAGCAGCCCCGCCAGCCGAGCGGAGTCGAAGCCGTTCTTC. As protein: CASSPASRAESKPFF.

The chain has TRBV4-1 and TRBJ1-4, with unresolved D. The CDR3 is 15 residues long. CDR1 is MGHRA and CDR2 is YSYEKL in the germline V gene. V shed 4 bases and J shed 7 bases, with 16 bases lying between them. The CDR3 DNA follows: TGCGCCAGCAGCCTTGGTAGGGCTAAGGGTGAAAAACTGTTTTTT. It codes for CASSLGRAKGEKLFF.

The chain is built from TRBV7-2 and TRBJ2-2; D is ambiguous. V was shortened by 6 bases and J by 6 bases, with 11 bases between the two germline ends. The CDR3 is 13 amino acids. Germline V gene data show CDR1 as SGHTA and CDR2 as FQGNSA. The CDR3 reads CASRRAGPGELFF. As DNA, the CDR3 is TGTGCCAGCAGACGGGCCGGGCCCGGGGAGCTGTTTTTT.

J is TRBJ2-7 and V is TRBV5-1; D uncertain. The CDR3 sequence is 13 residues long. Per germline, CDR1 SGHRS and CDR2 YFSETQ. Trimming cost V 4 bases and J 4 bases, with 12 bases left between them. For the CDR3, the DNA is TGCGCCAGCAGCCTAAGACCAGAATACGAGCAGTACTTC. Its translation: CASSLRPEYEQYF. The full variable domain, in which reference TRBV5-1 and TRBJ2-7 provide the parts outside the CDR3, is KAGVTQTPRYLIKTRGQQVTLSCSPISGHRSVSWYQQTPGQGLQFLFEYFSETQRNKGNFPGRFSGRQFSNSRSEMNVSTLELGDSALYLCASSLRPEYEQYFGPGTRLTVT.

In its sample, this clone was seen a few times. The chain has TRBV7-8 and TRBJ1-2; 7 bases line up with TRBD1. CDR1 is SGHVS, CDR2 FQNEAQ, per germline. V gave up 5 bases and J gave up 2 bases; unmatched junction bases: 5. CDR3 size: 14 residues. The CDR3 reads CASSQGGGNYGYTF. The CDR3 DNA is TGTGCCAGCAGCCAAGGGGGCGGAAACTATGGCTACACCTTC.

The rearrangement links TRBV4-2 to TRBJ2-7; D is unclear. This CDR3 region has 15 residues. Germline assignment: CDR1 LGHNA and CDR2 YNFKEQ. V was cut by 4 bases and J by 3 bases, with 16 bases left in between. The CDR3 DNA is TGTGCCAGCAGCCTGGAAGCCGAGGCTCGCTACGAGCAGTACTTC. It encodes CASSLEAEARYEQYF.

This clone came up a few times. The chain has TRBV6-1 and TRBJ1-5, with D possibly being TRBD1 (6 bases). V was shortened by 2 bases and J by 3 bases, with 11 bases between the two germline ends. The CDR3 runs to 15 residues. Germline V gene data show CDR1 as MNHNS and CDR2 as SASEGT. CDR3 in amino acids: CASSELRDINQPQHF. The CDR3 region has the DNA TGTGCCAGCAGTGAATTACGGGACATCAATCAGCCCCAGCATTTT.

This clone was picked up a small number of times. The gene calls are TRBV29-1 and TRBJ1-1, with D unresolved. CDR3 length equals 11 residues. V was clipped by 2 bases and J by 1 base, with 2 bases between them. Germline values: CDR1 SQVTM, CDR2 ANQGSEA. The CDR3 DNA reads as TGCAGCGTTGAACCGAACACTGAAGCTTTCTTT. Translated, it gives CSVEPNTEAFF.

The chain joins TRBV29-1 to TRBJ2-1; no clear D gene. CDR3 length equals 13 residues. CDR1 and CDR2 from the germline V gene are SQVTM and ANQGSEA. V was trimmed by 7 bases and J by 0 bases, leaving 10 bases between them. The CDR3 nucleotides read TGCAGCGCTGACGTAAGCTCCTACAATGAGCAGTTCTTC. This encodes CSADVSSYNEQFF.

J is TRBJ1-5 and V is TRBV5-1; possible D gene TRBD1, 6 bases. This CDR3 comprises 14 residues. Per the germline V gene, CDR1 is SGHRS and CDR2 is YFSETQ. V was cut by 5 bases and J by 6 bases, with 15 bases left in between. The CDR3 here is CASSLTRGGQPQHF. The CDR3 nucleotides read TGCGCCAGCAGTCTGACCAGGGGAGGTCAGCCCCAGCATTTT.

CDR3 nucleotide sequence: TGTGCCAGCAGCTTAGGTTGGGGACAGGCTTACCAAGAGACCCAGTACTTC. Its translation: CASSLGWGQAYQETQYF. This chain joins TRBV7-2 and TRBJ2-5, with 8 bases aligning to TRBD1. V gave up 1 base and J gave up 0 bases; unmatched junction bases: 7. CDR1 SGHTA and CDR2 FQGNSA come from the germline V gene. The CDR3 runs to 17 residues. Full variable domain (missing parts from reference TRBV7-2 and TRBJ2-5): GAGVSQSPSNKVTEKGKDVELRCDPISGHTALYWYRQSLGQGLEFLIYFQGNSAPDKSGLPSDRFSAERTGGSVSTLTIQRTQQEDSAVYLCASSLGWGQAYQETQYFGPGTRLLVL.

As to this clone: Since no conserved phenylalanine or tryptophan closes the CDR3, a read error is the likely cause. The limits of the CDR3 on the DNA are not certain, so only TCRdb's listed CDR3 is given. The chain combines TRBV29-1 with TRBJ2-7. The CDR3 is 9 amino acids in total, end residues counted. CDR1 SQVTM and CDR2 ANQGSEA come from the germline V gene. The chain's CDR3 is CSARTPQDG.

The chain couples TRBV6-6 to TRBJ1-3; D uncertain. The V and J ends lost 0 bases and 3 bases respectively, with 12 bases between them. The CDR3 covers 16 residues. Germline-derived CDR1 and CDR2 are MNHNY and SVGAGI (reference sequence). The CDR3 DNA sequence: TGTGCCAGCAGTTACTCGAGTCCACTGGATGGAAACACCATATATTTT. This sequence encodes CASSYSSPLDGNTIYF.

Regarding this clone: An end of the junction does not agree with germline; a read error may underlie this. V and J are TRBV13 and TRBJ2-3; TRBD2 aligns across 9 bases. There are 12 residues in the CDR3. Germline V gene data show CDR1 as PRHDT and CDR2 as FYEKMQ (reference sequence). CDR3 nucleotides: TGTGCCAGCAGCTCCAATAGCGGGAGAGTGGATTTT. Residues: CASSSNSGRVDF.

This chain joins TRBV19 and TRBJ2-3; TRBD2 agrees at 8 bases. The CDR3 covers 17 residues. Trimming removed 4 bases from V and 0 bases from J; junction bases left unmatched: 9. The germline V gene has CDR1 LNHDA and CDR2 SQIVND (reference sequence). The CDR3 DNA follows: TGTGCCAGTAGTAGGTCTAGCGGGTATCTAAGCACAGATACGCAGTATTTT. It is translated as CASSRSSGYLSTDTQYF.

This chain's CDR3 is CASSVGPRGVTEAFF. The CDR3 DNA is TGTGCCAGCAGTGTGGGGCCCAGGGGGGTGACTGAAGCTTTCTTT. The J gene is TRBJ1-1, the V gene TRBV2, with 7 positions matching TRBD1. V gave up 4 bases and J gave up 5 bases; unmatched junction bases: 10. The CDR3 covers 15 residues. From germline, CDR1 is SNHLY and CDR2 FYNNEI. Looking up the rest from reference TRBV2 and TRBJ1-1 gives the full variable domain: EPEVTQTPSHQVTQMGQEVILRCVPISNHLYFYWYRQILGQKVEFLVSFYNNEISEKSEIFDDQFSVERPDGSNFTLKIRSTKLEDSAMYFCASSVGPRGVTEAFFGQGTRLTVV.

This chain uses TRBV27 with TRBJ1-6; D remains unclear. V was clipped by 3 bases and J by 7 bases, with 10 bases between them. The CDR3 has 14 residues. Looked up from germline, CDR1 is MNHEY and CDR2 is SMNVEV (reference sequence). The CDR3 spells CASSLNDGNSPLHF. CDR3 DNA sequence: TGTGCCAGCAGTTTGAACGATGGGAATTCACCCCTCCACTTT.

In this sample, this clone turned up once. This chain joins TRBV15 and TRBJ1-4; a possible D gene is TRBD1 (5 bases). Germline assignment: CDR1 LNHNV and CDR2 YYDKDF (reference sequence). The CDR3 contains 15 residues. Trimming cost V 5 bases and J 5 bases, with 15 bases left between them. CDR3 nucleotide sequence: TGTGCCACCAGCTCCCGGGACGGGAGAAATGAAAAACTGTTTTTT. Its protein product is CATSSRDGRNEKLFF.

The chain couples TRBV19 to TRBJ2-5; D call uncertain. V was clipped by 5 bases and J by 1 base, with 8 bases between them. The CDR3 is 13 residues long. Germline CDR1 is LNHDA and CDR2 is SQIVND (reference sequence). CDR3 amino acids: CASSVTFQETQYF. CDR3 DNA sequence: TGTGCCAGTAGTGTAACCTTCCAAGAGACCCAGTACTTC.

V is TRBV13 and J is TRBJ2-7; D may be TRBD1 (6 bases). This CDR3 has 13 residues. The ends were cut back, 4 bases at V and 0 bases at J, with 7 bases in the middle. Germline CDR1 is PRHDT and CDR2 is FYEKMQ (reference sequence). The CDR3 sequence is CASSSRGSYEQYF. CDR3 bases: TGTGCCAGCAGCTCCAGGGGCTCCTACGAGCAGTACTTC.

CDR3 loop: CASTGQGANNQPQHF. CDR3 nucleotide sequence: TGTGCCAGTACAGGACAGGGGGCCAACAATCAGCCCCAGCATTTT. The chain uses TRBV19 and TRBJ1-5, with 11 positions matching TRBD1. This CDR3 has 15 residues. The V and J ends lost 7 bases and 3 bases, in that order; junction bases with no gene match: 5. Germline V gene data show CDR1 as LNHDA and CDR2 as SQIVND (reference sequence). Full variable domain (rest looked up from reference TRBV19 and TRBJ1-5): DGGITQSPKYLFRKEGQNVTLSCEQNLNHDAMYWYRQDPGQGLRLIYYSQIVNDFQKGDIAEGYSVSREKKESFPLTVTSAQKNPTAFYLCASTGQGANNQPQHFGDGTRLSIL.

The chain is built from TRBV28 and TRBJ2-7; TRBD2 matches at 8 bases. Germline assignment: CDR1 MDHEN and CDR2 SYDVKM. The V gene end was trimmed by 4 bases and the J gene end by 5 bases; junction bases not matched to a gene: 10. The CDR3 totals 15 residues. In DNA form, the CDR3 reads TGTGCCAGCAGTTCCCCGGGACTAGGGGGTGACGAGCAGTACTTC. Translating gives CASSSPGLGGDEQYF.

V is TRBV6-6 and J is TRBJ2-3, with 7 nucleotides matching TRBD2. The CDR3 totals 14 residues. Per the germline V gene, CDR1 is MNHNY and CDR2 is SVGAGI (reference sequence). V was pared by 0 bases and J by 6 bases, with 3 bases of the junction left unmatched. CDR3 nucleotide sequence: TGTGCCAGCAGTTACTCCAGGGAGGGCGATACGCAGTATTTT. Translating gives CASSYSREGDTQYF.

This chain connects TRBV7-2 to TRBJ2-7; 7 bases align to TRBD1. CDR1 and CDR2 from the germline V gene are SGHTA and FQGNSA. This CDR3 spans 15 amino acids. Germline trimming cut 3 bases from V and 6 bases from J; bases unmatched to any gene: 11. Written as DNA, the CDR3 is TGTGCCAGCAGCTTGCCGGGACAGATGAATTCCGAGCAGTACTTC. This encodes CASSLPGQMNSEQYF.